The clone carrying this T cell receptor (beta chain) was seen only once. The sample belongs to a study of blood T cell repertoires in COVID-19. Study-level background: There were acute and convalescent COVID-19 samples, and they came from the United States, Italy and Spain.

The repertoire was sequenced with immunoSEQ multiplex PCR; TCRdb's copy has only in-frame clones and lacks some. The sample contains roughly 330,000 clones, approximately 88% of which appear only once. The CDR3 covers 11 residues. The V segment lost 6 bases and the J segment 11 bases; nucleotides outside the gene matches: 6. This clonotype originated in a man aged 25-40 years who had recovered from COVID-19. This chain links TRBV12-3 or TRBV12-4 with TRBJ1-1; TRBD1 aligns across 7 bases. Sequences were obtained from PBMCs or T cells enriched from blood (not recorded which). DNA for the CDR3: TGTGCCAGCAGCCCCGACAGGGTTGCTTTCTTT. Its translation: CASSPDRVAFF.